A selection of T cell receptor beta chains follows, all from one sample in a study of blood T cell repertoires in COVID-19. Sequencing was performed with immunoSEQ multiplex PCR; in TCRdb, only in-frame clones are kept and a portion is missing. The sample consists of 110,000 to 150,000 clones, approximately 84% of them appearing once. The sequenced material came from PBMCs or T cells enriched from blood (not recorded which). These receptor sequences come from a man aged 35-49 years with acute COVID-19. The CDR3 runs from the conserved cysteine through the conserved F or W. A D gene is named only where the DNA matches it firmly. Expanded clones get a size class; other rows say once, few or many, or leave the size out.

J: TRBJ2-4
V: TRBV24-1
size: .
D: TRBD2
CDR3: CATSTSGTSGRNIQYF
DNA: TGTGCCACCAGTACTTCTGGGACTAGCGGGAGAAACATTCAGTACTTC

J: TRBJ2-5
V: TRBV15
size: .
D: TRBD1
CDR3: CATSTGGNSETQYF
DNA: TGTGCCACTTCGACAGGGGGCAACTCAGAGACCCAGTACTTC

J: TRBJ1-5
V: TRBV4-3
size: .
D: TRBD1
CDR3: CASRLSYRGNQPQHF
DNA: TGCGCCAGCAGGTTAAGCTACAGGGGGAATCAGCCCCAGCATTTT

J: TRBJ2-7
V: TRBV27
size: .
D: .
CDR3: CASSLTGSYEQYF
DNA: TGTGCCAGCAGTTTAACAGGGTCCTACGAGCAGTACTTC

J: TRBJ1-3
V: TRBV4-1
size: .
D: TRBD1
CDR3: CASSQGTGIRNTIYF
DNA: TGCGCCAGCAGCCAAGGGACAGGGATACGAAACACCATATATTTT

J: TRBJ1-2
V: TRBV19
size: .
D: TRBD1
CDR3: CASSRQGPRYGYTF
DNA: TGTGCCAGTAGCAGACAGGGGCCACGCTATGGCTACACCTTC

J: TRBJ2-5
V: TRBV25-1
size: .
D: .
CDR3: CASSELETQYF
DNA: TGTGCCAGCAGTGAACTAGAGACCCAGTACTTC

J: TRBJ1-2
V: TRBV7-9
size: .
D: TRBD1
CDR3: CASSKLEGGIYGYTF
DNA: TGTGCCAGCAGCAAGCTCGAAGGGGGCATCTATGGCTACACCTTC

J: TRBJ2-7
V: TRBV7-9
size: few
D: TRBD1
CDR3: CASSLATGFGDEQYF
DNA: TGTGCCAGCAGCTTGGCGACAGGGTTTGGGGACGAGCAGTACTTC

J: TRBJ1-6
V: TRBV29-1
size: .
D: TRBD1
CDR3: CSVEGTRDSGNSPLHF
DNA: TGCAGCGTTGAAGGGACCCGGGACAGCGGTAATTCACCCCTCCACTTT

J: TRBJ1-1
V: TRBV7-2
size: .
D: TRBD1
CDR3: CAVRQGGRNTEAFF
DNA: TGTGCCGTCCGACAGGGGGGAAGGAACACTGAAGCTTTCTTT

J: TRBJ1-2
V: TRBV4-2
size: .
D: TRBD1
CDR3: CASSQVGTDYGYTF
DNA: TGTGCCAGCAGCCAAGTGGGGACAGACTATGGCTACACCTTC

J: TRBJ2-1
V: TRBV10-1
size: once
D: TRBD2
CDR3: CASSDQTRTSGGRNEQFF
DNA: TGCGCCAGCAGTGACCAGACCCGGACTAGCGGGGGGCGCAATGAGCAGTTCTTC

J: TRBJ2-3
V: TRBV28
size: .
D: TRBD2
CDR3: CASSPHSGVLGGVSTDTQYF
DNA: TGTGCCAGCAGCCCTCACAGCGGAGTTTTGGGAGGGGTGAGCACAGATACGCAGTATTTT

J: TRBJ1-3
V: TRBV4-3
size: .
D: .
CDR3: CASSQDPRGAGNTIYF
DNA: TGCGCCAGCAGCCAAGACCCTCGGGGGGCTGGAAACACCATATATTTT

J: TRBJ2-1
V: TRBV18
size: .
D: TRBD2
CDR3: CASSPPGAGSYNEQFF
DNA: TGTGCCAGCTCACCGCCCGGAGCGGGATCCTACAATGAGCAGTTCTTC

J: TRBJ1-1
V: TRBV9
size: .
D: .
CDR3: CASSVWGGAGNTEAFF
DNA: TGTGCCAGCAGCGTTTGGGGCGGGGCGGGAAACACTGAAGCTTTCTTT

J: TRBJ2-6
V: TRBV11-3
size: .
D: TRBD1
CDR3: CASSPRTGASGANVLTF
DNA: TGTGCCAGCAGCCCCAGGACAGGGGCCTCTGGGGCCAACGTCCTGACTTTC

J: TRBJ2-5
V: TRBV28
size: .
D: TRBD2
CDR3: CASSLRLAGEGNQETQYF
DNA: TGTGCCAGCAGTTTACGGCTAGCGGGAGAGGGGAACCAAGAGACCCAGTACTTC

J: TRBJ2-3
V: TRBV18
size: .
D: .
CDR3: CASSPWRGVTDTQYF
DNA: TGTGCCAGCTCACCATGGCGGGGAGTCACAGATACGCAGTATTTT

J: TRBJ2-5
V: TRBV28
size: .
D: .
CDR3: CASSPSRAAETQYF
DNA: TGTGCCAGCAGTCCCTCCAGGGCGGCGGAGACCCAGTACTTC

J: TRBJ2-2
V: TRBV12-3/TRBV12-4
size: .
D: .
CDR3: CASKPAGIGELFF
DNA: TGTGCCAGCAAACCTGCAGGCATCGGGGAGCTGTTTTTT

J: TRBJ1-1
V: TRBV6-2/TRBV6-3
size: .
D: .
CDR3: CASSYSSAWSTEAFF
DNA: TGTGCCAGCAGTTACTCGAGCGCCTGGAGCACTGAAGCTTTCTTT

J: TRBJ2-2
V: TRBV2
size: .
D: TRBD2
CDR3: CASSGGTSATGELFF
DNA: TGTGCCAGCAGTGGAGGGACTAGTGCCACCGGGGAGCTGTTTTTT

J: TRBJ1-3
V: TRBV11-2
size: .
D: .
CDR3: CASSFTGLPGNTIYF
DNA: TGTGCCAGCAGCTTCACTGGGCTCCCTGGAAACACCATATATTTT

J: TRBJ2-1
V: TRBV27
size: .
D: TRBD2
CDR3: CASTLAGGSYNEQFF
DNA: TGTGCCAGCACCTTAGCGGGGGGCTCCTACAATGAGCAGTTCTTC

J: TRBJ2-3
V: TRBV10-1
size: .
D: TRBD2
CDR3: CASSEKAGYTDTQYF
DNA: TGCGCCAGCAGTGAAAAAGCGGGGTACACAGATACGCAGTATTTT

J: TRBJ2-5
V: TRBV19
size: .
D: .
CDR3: CASSINQQETQYF
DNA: TGTGCCAGTAGTATTAATCAGCAAGAGACCCAGTACTTC

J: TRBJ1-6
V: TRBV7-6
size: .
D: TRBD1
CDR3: CASSLGTGGGNSPLHF
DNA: TGTGCCAGCAGCTTAGGAACAGGGGGCGGGAATTCACCCCTCCACTTT

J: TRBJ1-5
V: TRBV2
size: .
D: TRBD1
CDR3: CASKADRAQPQHF
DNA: TGTGCCAGCAAAGCGGACAGGGCCCAGCCCCAGCATTTT

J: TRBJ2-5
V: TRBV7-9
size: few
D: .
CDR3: CASSLVPGRETQYF
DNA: TGTGCCAGCAGCTTAGTTCCAGGGAGGGAGACCCAGTACTTC

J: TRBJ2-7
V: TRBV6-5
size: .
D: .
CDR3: CASSYNSYEQYF
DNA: TGTGCCAGCAGTTACAATAGCTACGAGCAGTACTTC

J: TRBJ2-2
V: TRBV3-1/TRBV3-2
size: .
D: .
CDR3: CASSQDRSGSLAGELFF
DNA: TGTGCCAGCAGCCAAGATAGGTCAGGAAGCTTGGCCGGGGAGCTGTTTTTT

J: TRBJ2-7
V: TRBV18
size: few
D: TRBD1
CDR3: CASSPDRAGYEQYF
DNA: TGTGCCAGCTCACCAGACAGGGCAGGATACGAGCAGTACTTC

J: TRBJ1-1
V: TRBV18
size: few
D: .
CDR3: CASSPGAGHTEAFF
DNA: TGTGCCAGCTCACCTGGGGCTGGTCATACTGAAGCTTTCTTT

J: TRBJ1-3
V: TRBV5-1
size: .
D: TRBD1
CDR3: CASSLAGDRGGNTIYF
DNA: TGCGCCAGCAGCTTGGCCGGGGACAGGGGAGGAAACACCATATATTTT

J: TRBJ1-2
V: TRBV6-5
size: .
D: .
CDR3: CASYKTGHYGYTF
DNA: TGTGCCAGCTACAAAACAGGCCACTATGGCTACACCTTC

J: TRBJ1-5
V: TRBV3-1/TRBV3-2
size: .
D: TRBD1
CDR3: CASSQDRDNQPQHF
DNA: TGTGCCAGCAGCCAGGACAGGGACAATCAGCCCCAGCATTTT

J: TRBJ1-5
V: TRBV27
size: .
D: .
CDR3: CASSLISGRSNQPQHF
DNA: TGTGCCAGCAGTTTAATATCAGGGCGAAGCAATCAGCCCCAGCATTTT

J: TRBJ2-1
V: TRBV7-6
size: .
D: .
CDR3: CASSANSVSYNEQFF
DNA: TGTGCCAGCAGCGCCAACAGTGTGTCCTACAATGAGCAGTTCTTC

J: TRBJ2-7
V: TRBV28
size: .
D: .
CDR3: CASSLLVSQRDEQYF
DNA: TGTGCCAGCAGTTTATTGGTCTCCCAACGGGACGAGCAGTACTTC

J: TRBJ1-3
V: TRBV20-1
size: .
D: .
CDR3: CSAGHGDTIYF
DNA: TGCAGTGCTGGACATGGAGACACCATATATTTT

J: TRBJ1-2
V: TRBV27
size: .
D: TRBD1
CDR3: CASSLTGDRYYGYTF
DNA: TGTGCCAGCAGCCTAACAGGGGATAGGTACTATGGCTACACCTTC

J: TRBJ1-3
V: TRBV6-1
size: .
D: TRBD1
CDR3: CASSETTGSGGNTIYF
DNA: TGTGCCAGCAGTGAAACGACAGGGTCTGGTGGAAACACCATATATTTT

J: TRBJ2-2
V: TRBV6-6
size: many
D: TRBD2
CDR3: CASSLAGGELFF
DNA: TGTGCCAGCAGTCTAGCGGGCGGGGAGCTGTTTTTT

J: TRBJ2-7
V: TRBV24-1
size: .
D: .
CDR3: CATSDYDSHEQYF
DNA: TGTGCCACCAGTGACTATGACAGCCACGAGCAGTACTTC

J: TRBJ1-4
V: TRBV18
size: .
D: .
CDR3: CASSPRGGNEKLFF
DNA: TGTGCCAGCTCACCACGCGGGGGGAATGAAAAACTGTTTTTT

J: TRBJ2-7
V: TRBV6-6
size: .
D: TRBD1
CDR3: CASSRSPGQGYEQYF
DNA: TGTGCCAGCAGTCGCTCACCGGGACAGGGCTACGAGCAGTACTTC

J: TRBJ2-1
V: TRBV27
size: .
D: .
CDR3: CASSLSKGVGNEQFF
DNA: TGTGCCAGCAGTTTATCTAAGGGGGTAGGCAATGAGCAGTTCTTC

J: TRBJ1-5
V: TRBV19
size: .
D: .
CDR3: CASSIDRSSNQPQHF
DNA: TGTGCCAGTAGTATCGATCGGAGTAGCAATCAGCCCCAGCATTTT

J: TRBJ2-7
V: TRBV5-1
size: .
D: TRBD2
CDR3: CASSLDGRLAGEFRAYEQYF
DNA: TGCGCCAGCAGCTTGGACGGCCGACTAGCGGGAGAATTCAGGGCCTACGAGCAGTACTTC

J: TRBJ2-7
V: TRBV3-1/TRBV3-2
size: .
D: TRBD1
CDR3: CASSQGTGPSKFYEQYF
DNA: TGTGCCAGCAGCCAAGGGACAGGGCCAAGCAAGTTCTACGAGCAGTACTTC

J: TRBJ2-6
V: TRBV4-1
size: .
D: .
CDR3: CASSLQWGSPSGANVLTF
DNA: TGCGCCAGCAGCCTTCAGTGGGGCAGCCCCTCTGGGGCCAACGTCCTGACTTTC

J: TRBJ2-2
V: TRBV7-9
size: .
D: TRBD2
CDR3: CASSHTLSTSGGTGELFF
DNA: TGTGCCAGCAGCCATACCTTATCAACTAGCGGGGGGACCGGGGAGCTGTTTTTT

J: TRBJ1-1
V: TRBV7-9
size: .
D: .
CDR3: CASSLGSQMNTEAFF
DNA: TGTGCCAGCAGCTTAGGGTCGCAGATGAACACTGAAGCTTTCTTT

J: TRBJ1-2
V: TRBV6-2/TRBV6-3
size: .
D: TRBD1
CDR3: CASSDAGLDRGHGYTF
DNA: TGTGCCAGCAGTGACGCCGGACTAGACAGGGGGCATGGCTACACCTTC